These T cell receptor beta chains were read from a single sample in a study of cytomegalovirus exposure and HLA in healthy donors. Profiling relied on immunoSEQ multiplex PCR, and the TCRdb table lists in-frame clones only, not all of them. Of about 93,000 clones listed, 60% to 85% are singletons. Material for sequencing was PBMCs. The source of these receptors is a boy younger than 18 in good health and CMV-seronegative. The CDR3 runs from the conserved cysteine through the conserved F or W. D genes are given only for firm matches. The listing skips clone size in some rows; elsewhere it reads once, few, many or a size class.

>.|TRBJ2-7|TRBV30|.
TGTGCCTGGAAGGCAGGGCCCTCCTACGAGCAGTACTTC
CAWKAGPSYEQYF
>TRBD1|TRBJ1-2|TRBV2|.
TGTGCCAGCAGGATGACAGGGGCAGATTATGGCTACACCTTC
CASRMTGADYGYTF
>.|TRBJ2-7|TRBV27|.
TGTGCCAGCAGTTTATCGCAAGGGGGCTACGAGCAGTACTTC
CASSLSQGGYEQYF
>.|TRBJ2-6|TRBV7-9|.
TGTGCCAGCGTGCCTACCGCTGGGGCCAACGTCCTGACTTTC
CASVPTAGANVLTF
>TRBD2|TRBJ2-4|TRBV7-9|.
TGTGCCAGCAGCTTCCCTATGGCGGGGGGGAGGGCCAAAAACATTCAGTACTTC
CASSFPMAGGRAKNIQYF
>TRBD1|TRBJ1-2|TRBV10-3|.
TGTGCCATCACTGACAGGGGTCGAAACTATGGCTACACCTTC
CAITDRGRNYGYTF
>.|TRBJ2-3|TRBV7-2|few
TGTGCCAGCAGCCTCGGGACTCGGGGAAACACAGATACGCAGTATTTT
CASSLGTRGNTDTQYF
>TRBD1|TRBJ2-1|TRBV11-3|.
TGTGCCAGCAGCAAAGGGACAGGGGAAATCGATGAGCAGTTCTTC
CASSKGTGEIDEQFF
>.|TRBJ1-1|TRBV7-9|.
TGTGCCAGCAGCTTAGAGTTGGCGGTGAACACTGAAGCTTTCTTT
CASSLELAVNTEAFF
>.|TRBJ1-2|TRBV7-2|.
TGTGCCAGCAGCTTAGCGCAGGCAGGGGCTAACTATGGCTACACCTTC
CASSLAQAGANYGYTF
>.|TRBJ2-1|TRBV7-2|.
TGTGCCAGCAGCTTTTATTTGAGTGAGCAGTTCTTC
CASSFYLSEQFF
>.|TRBJ2-5|TRBV6-1|once
TGTGCCAGCAGCCTCCGGGACAACCAAGAGACCCAGTACTTC
CASSLRDNQETQYF
>.|TRBJ2-3|TRBV29-1|.
TGCAGCGTTGAAAGGCAGGGGTTCACAGATACGCAGTATTTT
CSVERQGFTDTQYF
>.|TRBJ1-1|TRBV9|few
TGTGCCAGCAGCGAACACAGGGCCTCCTTGAACACTGAAGCTTTCTTT
CASSEHRASLNTEAFF
>TRBD1|TRBJ1-1|TRBV10-1|.
TGCGCCAGCGCGGGGACAGGGGGAACCACTGAAGCTTTCTTT
CASAGTGGTTEAFF
>TRBD1|TRBJ1-2|TRBV30|.
TGTGCCTGGAGTACAGGGGTGAGCTATGGCTACACCTTC
CAWSTGVSYGYTF